This TCR beta chain was obtained from a study of beta chain features in type 1 diabetes. Since all of the isolated RNA was reverse transcribed, expressed TCRB transcripts were what got sequenced. Produced via immunoSEQ multiplex PCR; TCRdb's table is partial and in-frame only. The sample has some 300,000 clones, 8% seen once. Trimming cost V 2 bases and J 4 bases; bases outside gene matches: 5. Per germline, CDR1 KGHSH and CDR2 LQKENI. The CDR3 is 15 amino acids. The sample was central memory CD4+ T cells from blood. This TCR was sampled from a woman between 18 and 29 years old in good health. This chain links TRBV18 with TRBJ1-5, with 7 nucleotides matching TRBD1. The CDR3 reads CASSPSGQKNQPQHF. The CDR3 bases are TGTGCCAGCTCACCATCGGGACAGAAAAATCAGCCCCAGCATTTT.